Each of the 18 T cell receptor beta chains below was sequenced from the same sample in a study of blood T cell repertoires in COVID-19. Assay: immunoSEQ multiplex PCR; the TCRdb copy retains only in-frame clones and omits some. The data show 200,000 or so clones, approximately 80% seen once. Sequences were obtained from peripheral blood. The receptors originated from an elderly woman with COVID-19, enrolled during active disease.

V and J are TRBV2 and TRBJ1-1; 9 bases match TRBD1. V trimming: 8 bases; J trimming: 10 bases; junction bases outside the gene matches: 2. The length of the CDR3 is 10 residues. The germline V gene encodes CDR1 SNHLY and CDR2 FYNNEI. The CDR3 region is CASQGQGAFF. DNA for the CDR3: TGTGCCAGCCAGGGACAGGGAGCTTTCTTT.

The chain employs TRBV2 and TRBJ1-5; 7 nucleotides match TRBD1. The V gene end was trimmed by 8 bases and the J gene end by 1 base; junction bases not matched to a gene: 8. The CDR3 has 15 residues. The germline gives CDR1 SNHLY, CDR2 FYNNEI. The CDR3 DNA reads as TGTGCCAGCGGACCGACAGGGTTAAGCAATCAGCCCCAGCATTTT. Translated, it gives CASGPTGLSNQPQHF.

CDR3 region: CAISAGQGGPYEQYF. The CDR3 coding sequence is TGTGCCATCAGTGCGGGACAGGGTGGCCCCTACGAGCAGTACTTC. V gene TRBV10-3 combines with J gene TRBJ2-7, with 9 bases that match TRBD1. Germline assignment: CDR1 ENHRY and CDR2 SYGVKD. With V trimmed by 4 bases and J by 2 bases, 6 bases remained unmatched. There are 15 residues in the CDR3.

CDR3 region: CASSSGLAGRQETQYF. The CDR3 nucleotides are TGTGCCAGCAGCTCTGGACTAGCGGGGCGCCAAGAGACCCAGTACTTC. The J gene is TRBJ2-5, the V gene TRBV7-6; 12 bases are a match to TRBD2. The V gene end was trimmed by 4 bases and the J gene end by 1 base; junction bases not matched to a gene: 4. Germline V lookup: CDR1 SGHVS, CDR2 FNYEAQ. This CDR3 comprises 16 residues.

The chain links TRBV6-5 to TRBJ2-5, with D tentatively TRBD1 (7 bases). The V gene lost 0 bases and the J gene lost 7 bases, with 18 bases spanning the gap. The germline V gene has CDR1 MNHEY and CDR2 SVGAGI. There are 16 residues in the CDR3. In DNA form, the CDR3 reads TGTGCCAGCAGTTACTCATCCGGAGGGGGCGCCGGGACCCAGTACTTC. Its translation is CASSYSSGGGAGTQYF.

V usage is TRBV7-9 and J usage is TRBJ1-1; D gene unclear. Trimming pared 3 bases from V and 5 bases from J, leaving 13 bases between. There are 14 residues in the CDR3. Germline lookup yields CDR1 SEHNR and CDR2 FQNEAQ (reference sequence). The CDR3 region has the DNA TGTGCCAGCAGCTTGGGAGAGGGAGGAACTGAAGCTTTCTTT. Translating gives CASSLGEGGTEAFF.

This rearrangement joins TRBV6-5 to TRBJ2-1, with 7 bases lining up with TRBD1. The CDR3 extends over 13 amino acids. Germline V gene data show CDR1 as MNHEY and CDR2 as SVGAGI. V trimming: 6 bases; J trimming: 13 bases; junction bases outside the gene matches: 12. CDR3 coding DNA: TGTGCCAGCAGGGGACCGGGACAGCGGAGACAGTTCTTC. This codes for CASRGPGQRRQFF.

A single count supports this clone. The V call is TRBV4-1, the J call TRBJ1-2; D is ambiguous. The germline V gene encodes CDR1 MGHRA and CDR2 YSYEKL. The CDR3 totals 15 residues. The V gene lost 2 bases and the J gene lost 1 base, with 11 bases spanning the gap. The CDR3 region has the DNA TGCGCCAGCAGCCAAAACCCCTCGGGTAACTATGGCTACACCTTC. Protein sequence: CASSQNPSGNYGYTF.

The chain is built from TRBV7-2 and TRBJ1-5; a weak D match, TRBD1 (6 bases). Germline loops: CDR1 SGHTA, CDR2 FQGNSA. The V gene lost 6 bases and the J gene lost 2 bases, with 14 bases spanning the gap. This CDR3 spans 15 amino acids. CDR3 nucleotides: TGTGCCAGCAGGGAAACAGGGCCGGGCAATCAGCCCCAGCATTTT. Protein product: CASRETGPGNQPQHF.

The chain couples TRBV18 to TRBJ1-2; D is ambiguous. Trimming pared 3 bases from V and 0 bases from J, leaving 11 bases between. This CDR3 is 15 amino acids long. Germline assignment: CDR1 KGHSH and CDR2 LQKENI. The CDR3 spells CASSPDILANYGYTF. In DNA, the CDR3 is TGTGCCAGCTCACCCGATATCTTAGCTAACTATGGCTACACCTTC.

V is TRBV18 and J is TRBJ2-3; TRBD2 might be the D (5 bases). The CDR3 totals 15 residues. The germline CDR1 and CDR2 sequences are KGHSH and LQKENI. V lost 6 bases, J lost 2 bases, and 15 bases lay in between. The CDR3 spells CASSPRGELTDTQYF. CDR3 nucleotides: TGTGCCAGCTCCCCCCGTGGGGAGCTCACAGATACGCAGTATTTT.

This chain joins TRBV11-2 and TRBJ1-1; D remains ambiguous. Germline lookup yields CDR1 SGHAT and CDR2 FQNNGV. Trimming stripped 4 bases from V and 4 bases from J, with 13 bases between. The CDR3 covers 14 residues. The CDR3 region has the DNA TGTGCCAGCAGCTCACTTTTTATGAGCACTGAAGCTTTCTTT. The encoded protein is CASSSLFMSTEAFF. The full variable domain, rest sourced from reference TRBV11-2 and TRBJ1-1, is EAGVAQSPRYKIIEKRQSVAFWCNPISGHATLYWYQQILGQGPKLLIQFQNNGVVDDSQLPKDRFSAERLKGVDSTLKIQPAKLEDSAVYLCASSSLFMSTEAFFGQGTRLTVV.

The chain couples TRBV29-1 to TRBJ2-1; 7 bases are shared with TRBD2. Germline V gene lookup returns CDR1 SQVTM and CDR2 ANQGSEA. The CDR3 consists of 16 residues. The J segment lost 0 bases and the V segment lost 1 base, leaving 6 bases of the junction unmatched. This chain's CDR3 is CSVEAGGPSSYNEQFF. In DNA form, the CDR3 reads TGCAGCGTTGAAGCGGGGGGACCAAGCTCCTACAATGAGCAGTTCTTC.

The chain recombines TRBV19 with TRBJ2-3; D gene uncertain. The CDR3 has 11 residues. Trimming cost V 5 bases and J 7 bases, with 7 bases left between them. CDR1 LNHDA and CDR2 SQIVND come from the germline V gene (reference sequence). CDR3 nucleotides: TGTGCCAGTAGTGAGGCTAATACGCAGTATTTT. Amino acids: CASSEANTQYF.

J is TRBJ1-4 and V is TRBV7-2, with 8 nucleotides matching TRBD1. The CDR3 runs to 16 residues. V gave up 2 bases and J gave up 7 bases; unmatched junction bases: 9. CDR1 is SGHTA, CDR2 FQGNSA, per germline. The chain's CDR3 is CASSLLGQGLSEKLFF. DNA of the CDR3: TGTGCCAGCAGCTTACTAGGACAGGGACTCAGTGAAAAACTGTTTTTT. Based on the CDR3 plus reference TRBV7-2 and TRBJ1-4, the full variable domain is GAGVSQSPSNKVTEKGKDVELRCDPISGHTALYWYRQSLGQGLEFLIYFQGNSAPDKSGLPSDRFSAERTGGSVSTLTIQRTQQEDSAVYLCASSLLGQGLSEKLFFGSGTQLSVL.

The chain joins TRBV4-2 to TRBJ1-2; 7 nucleotides match TRBD1. V shed 4 bases, J shed 3 bases, and the junction held 8 bases outside the gene matches. CDR3 length: 15 residues. The germline V gene has CDR1 LGHNA and CDR2 YNFKEQ. CDR3 region: CASSPHLGQDYGYTF. The CDR3 nucleotides read TGTGCCAGCAGCCCACATCTCGGACAGGACTATGGCTACACCTTC.

The V and J genes are TRBV3-1 (or the pseudogene TRBV3-2) and TRBJ2-3; TRBD2 matches 7 bases. The CDR3 has 13 residues. Germline lookup yields CDR1 LGHDT and CDR2 YNNKEL (reference sequence). With 4 bases clipped from V and 4 bases from J, the junction kept 2 bases outside the gene matches. The DNA for the CDR3 is TGTGCCAGCAGCCCGACTAGCCCAGATACGCAGTATTTT. Translating gives CASSPTSPDTQYF.

The gene calls are TRBV29-1 and TRBJ1-4; 8 bases line up with TRBD1. With 5 bases clipped from V and 8 bases from J, the junction kept 7 bases outside the gene matches. The CDR3 is 13 residues long. Germline loops: CDR1 SQVTM, CDR2 ANQGSEA. This CDR3 is CSVQGAPGEKLFF. The CDR3 DNA is TGCAGCGTTCAGGGGGCGCCTGGAGAAAAACTGTTTTTT.